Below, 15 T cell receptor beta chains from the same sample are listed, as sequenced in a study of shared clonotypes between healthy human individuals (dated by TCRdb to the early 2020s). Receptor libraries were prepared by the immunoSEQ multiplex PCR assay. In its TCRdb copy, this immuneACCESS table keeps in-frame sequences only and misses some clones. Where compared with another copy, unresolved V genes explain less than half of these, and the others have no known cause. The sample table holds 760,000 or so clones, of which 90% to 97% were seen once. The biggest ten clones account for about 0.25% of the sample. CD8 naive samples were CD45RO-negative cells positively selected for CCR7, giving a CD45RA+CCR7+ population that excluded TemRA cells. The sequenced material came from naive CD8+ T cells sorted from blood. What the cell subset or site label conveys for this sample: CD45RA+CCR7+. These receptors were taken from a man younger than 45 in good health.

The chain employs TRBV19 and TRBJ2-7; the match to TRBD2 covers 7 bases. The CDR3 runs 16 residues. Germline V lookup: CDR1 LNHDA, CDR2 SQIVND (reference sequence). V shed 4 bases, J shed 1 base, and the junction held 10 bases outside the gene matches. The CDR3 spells CASSTPTREGSYEQYF. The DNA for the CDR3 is TGTGCCAGTAGTACCCCCACAAGGGAGGGTTCCTACGAGCAGTACTTC.

The CDR3 loop reads CAINPTGGTGELFF. CDR3 sequence (DNA): TGTGCCATCAACCCAACAGGGGGGACCGGGGAGCTGTTTTTT. J is TRBJ2-2 and V is TRBV10-3, with TRBD1 matching over 8 bases. There are 14 residues in the CDR3. V gave up 7 bases and J gave up 5 bases; unmatched junction bases: 6. Germline CDR1 and CDR2: ENHRY and SYGVKD.

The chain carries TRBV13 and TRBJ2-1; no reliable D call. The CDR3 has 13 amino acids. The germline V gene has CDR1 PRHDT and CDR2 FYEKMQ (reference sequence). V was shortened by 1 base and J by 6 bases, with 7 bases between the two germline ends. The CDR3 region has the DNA TGTGCCAGCAGCTTAGAGACATTCAATGAGCAGTTCTTC. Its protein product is CASSLETFNEQFF. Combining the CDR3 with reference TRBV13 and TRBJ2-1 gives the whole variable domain AAGVIQSPRHLIKEKRETATLKCYPIPRHDTVYWYQQGPGQDPQFLISFYEKMQSDKGSIPDRFSAQQFSDYHSELNMSSLELGDSALYFCASSLETFNEQFFGPGTRLTVL.

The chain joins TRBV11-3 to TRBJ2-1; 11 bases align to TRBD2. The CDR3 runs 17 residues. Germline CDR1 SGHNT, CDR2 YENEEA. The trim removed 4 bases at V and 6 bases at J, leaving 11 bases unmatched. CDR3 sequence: CASSYSVAGGPLNEQFF. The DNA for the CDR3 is TGTGCCAGCAGCTACTCTGTAGCGGGAGGGCCTCTCAATGAGCAGTTCTTC.

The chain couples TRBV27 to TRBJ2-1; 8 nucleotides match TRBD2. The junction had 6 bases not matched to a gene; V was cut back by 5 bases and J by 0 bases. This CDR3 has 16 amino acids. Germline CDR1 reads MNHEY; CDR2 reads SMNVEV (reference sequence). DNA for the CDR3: TGTGCCAGCAGTCCCTCGGGGGGGAGCTCCTACAATGAGCAGTTCTTC. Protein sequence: CASSPSGGSSYNEQFF.

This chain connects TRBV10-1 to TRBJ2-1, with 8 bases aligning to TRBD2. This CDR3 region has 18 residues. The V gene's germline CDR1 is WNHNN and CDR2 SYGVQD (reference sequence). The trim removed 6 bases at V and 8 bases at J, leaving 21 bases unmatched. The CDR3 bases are TGCGCCAGCAGCGGGGCTACCGACCGGACTAGCTTGATGGATGAGCAGTTCTTC. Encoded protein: CASSGATDRTSLMDEQFF.

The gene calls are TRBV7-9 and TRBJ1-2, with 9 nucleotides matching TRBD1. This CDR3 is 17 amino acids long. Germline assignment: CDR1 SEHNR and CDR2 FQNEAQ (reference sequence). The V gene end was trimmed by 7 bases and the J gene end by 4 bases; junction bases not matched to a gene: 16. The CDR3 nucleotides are TGTGCCAGCACCTTGGCGGGACAGGGCTTCCCAGGCTATGGCTACACCTTC. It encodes CASTLAGQGFPGYGYTF.

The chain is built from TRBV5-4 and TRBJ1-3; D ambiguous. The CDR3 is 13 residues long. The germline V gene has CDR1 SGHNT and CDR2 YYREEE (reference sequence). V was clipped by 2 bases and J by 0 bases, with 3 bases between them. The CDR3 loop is CASSFPSGNTIYF. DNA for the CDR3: TGTGCCAGCAGCTTTCCCTCTGGAAACACCATATATTTT.

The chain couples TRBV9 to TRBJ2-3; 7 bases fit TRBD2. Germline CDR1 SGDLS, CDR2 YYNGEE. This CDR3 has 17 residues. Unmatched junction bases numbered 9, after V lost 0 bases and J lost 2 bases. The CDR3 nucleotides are TGTGCCAGCAGCGTAGGCGAGGGAGGGCCCCCCACAGATACGCAGTATTTT. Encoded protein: CASSVGEGGPPTDTQYF.

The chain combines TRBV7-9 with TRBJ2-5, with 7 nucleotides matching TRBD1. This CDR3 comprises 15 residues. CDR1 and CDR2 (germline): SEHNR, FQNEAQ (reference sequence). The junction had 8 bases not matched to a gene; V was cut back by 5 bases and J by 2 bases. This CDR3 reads CASSHRDREQETQYF. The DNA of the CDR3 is TGTGCCAGCAGCCACCGGGACAGAGAACAAGAGACCCAGTACTTC.

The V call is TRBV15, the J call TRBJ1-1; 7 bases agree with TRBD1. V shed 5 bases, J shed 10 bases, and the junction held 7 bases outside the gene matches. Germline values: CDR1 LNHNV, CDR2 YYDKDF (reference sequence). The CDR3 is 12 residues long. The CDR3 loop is CATSGRQGGAFF. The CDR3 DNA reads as TGTGCCACCAGCGGCCGACAGGGAGGAGCTTTCTTT.

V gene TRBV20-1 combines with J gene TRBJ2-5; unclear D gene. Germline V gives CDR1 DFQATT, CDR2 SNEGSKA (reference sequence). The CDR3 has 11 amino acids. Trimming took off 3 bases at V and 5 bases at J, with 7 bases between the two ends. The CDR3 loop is CSARNLETQYF. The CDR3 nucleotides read TGCAGTGCTAGGAACTTGGAGACCCAGTACTTC.

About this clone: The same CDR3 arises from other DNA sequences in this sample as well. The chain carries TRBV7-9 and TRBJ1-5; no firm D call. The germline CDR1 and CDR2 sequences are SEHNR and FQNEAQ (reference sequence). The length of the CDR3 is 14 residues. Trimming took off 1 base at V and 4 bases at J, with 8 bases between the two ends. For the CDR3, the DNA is TGTGCCAGCAGCTTAGTGGGTGCAAATCAGCCCCAGCATTTT. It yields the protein CASSLVGANQPQHF.

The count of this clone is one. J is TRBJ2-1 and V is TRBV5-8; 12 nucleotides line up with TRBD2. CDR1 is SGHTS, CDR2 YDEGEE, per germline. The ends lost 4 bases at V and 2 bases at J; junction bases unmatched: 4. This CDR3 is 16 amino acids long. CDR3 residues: CASSTLAGGPYNEQFF. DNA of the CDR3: TGTGCCAGCAGCACGCTAGCGGGAGGGCCCTACAATGAGCAGTTCTTC.

CDR3 in DNA: TGTGCCAGCAGTTTGAACTGGGCAGTTCAAGGCAATCAGCCCCAGCATTTT. Amino acids: CASSLNWAVQGNQPQHF. The V call is TRBV28, the J call TRBJ1-5; no clear D. The V gene lost 3 bases and the J gene lost 2 bases, with 17 bases spanning the gap. The CDR3 is 17 residues long. Looked up from germline, CDR1 is MDHEN and CDR2 is SYDVKM.